This TCR beta chain is from a study of beta chain features in type 1 diabetes. As concerns this clone: Its matching antigen is unknown.

Via the markers CD45RO/CCR7/CD25/CD127/CD95/CD27, stem cell-like memory, regulatory, central memory and naive CD4+ cells were sorted. Germline CDR1 SGHAT, CDR2 FQNNGV. This CDR3 is built from 14 residues. The V end was cut by 0 bases, the J end by 3 bases, with 9 bases between. Study-wide results and limits: VDJ junctions sequenced from type 1 diabetes patients showed fewer insertions and more deletions.

The authors reverse transcribed all of the isolated RNA, so sequencing captured expressed TCRB transcripts. The protocol was immunoSEQ multiplex PCR, while the TCRdb copy is restricted to in-frame clones and leaves out a portion. The sample has approximately 140,000 clones, about 44% seen once. This clonotype originated in a man between 18 and 35 years old in good health. The chain recombines TRBV11-2 with TRBJ2-7; D might be TRBD2 (5 bases). Material: Tregs from blood. CDR3 region: CASSLERVYYEQYF. CDR3 coding DNA: TGTGCCAGCAGCTTAGAGCGGGTCTACTACGAGCAGTACTTC.